One T cell receptor beta chain is described in this entry. Its target is unknown. The CDR3 totals 13 residues. cDNA libraries for TRB were generated by 5' RACE incorporating UMI labels. TCRdb re-called the 5' RACE reads, yielding one record per CDR3 amino acid sequence without DNA. This sample's clone table lists roughly 93,000 distinct CDR3 sequences. This sample was taken from a study of CXCR3-negative and CXCR3-positive naive CD8 T cells. Whole-study context: TRB reads totalled about 140 million, about 1.5 +/- 0.3 million per library. General study points: In CXCR3-positive naive cells, the TRB CDR3s were more hydrophobic than in CXCR3-negative naive cells.

This chain uses TRBV12-3 or TRBV12-4 with TRBJ1-5; checking the TCRdb D call of TRBD1 is not possible without DNA. Sequences were obtained from naive CXCR3+ CD8+ T cells from blood. Subset noted: CD45RO-CCR7+CD27+CD95- naive CD8+ T cells expressing CXCR3 (TNR3+). The TCR comes from a human donor in good health. Some clones in this sample may be carry-over from other donors' samples. This CDR3 reads CASRTGEDQPQHF.